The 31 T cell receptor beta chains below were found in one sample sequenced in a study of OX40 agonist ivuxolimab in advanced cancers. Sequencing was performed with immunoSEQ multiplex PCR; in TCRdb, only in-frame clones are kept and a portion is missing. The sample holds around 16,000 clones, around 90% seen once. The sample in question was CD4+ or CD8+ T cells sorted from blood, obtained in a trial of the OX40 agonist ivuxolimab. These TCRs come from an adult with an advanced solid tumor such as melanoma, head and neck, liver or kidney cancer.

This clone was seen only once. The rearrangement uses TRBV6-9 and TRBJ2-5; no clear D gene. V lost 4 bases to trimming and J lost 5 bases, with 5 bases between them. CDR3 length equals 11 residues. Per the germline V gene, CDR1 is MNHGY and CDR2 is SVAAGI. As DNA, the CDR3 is TGTGCCAGCAGTTTAGGGGAGACCCAGTACTTC. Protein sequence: CASSLGETQYF.

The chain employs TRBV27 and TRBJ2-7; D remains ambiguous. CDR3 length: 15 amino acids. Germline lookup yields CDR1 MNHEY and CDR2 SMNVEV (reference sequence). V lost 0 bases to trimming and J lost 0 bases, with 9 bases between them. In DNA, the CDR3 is TGTGCCAGCAGTTTATCGGTGACGCACTCCTACGAGCAGTACTTC. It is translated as CASSLSVTHSYEQYF.

CDR3 DNA sequence: TGCAGCGTTGAGTTATCAGGGGAAGCGAGCTCCTACGAGCAGTACTTC. Protein product: CSVELSGEASSYEQYF. V gene TRBV29-1 combines with J gene TRBJ2-7; maybe TRBD1 (6 bases). The CDR3 is 16 amino acids. V was cut by 3 bases and J by 0 bases, with 18 bases left in between. CDR1 and CDR2 (germline): SQVTM, ANQGSEA.

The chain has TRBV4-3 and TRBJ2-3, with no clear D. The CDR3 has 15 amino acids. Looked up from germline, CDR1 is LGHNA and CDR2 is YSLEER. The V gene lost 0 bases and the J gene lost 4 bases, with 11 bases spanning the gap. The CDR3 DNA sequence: TGCGCCAGCAGCCAAGATCGGTCCGAGCCAGATACGCAGTATTTT. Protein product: CASSQDRSEPDTQYF.

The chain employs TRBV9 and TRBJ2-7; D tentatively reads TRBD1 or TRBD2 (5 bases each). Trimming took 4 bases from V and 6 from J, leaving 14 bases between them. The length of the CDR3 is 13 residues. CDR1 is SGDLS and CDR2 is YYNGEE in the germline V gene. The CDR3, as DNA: TGTGCCAGCAGCCCCCCCACCGGGGCCGAGCAGTACTTC. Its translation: CASSPPTGAEQYF.

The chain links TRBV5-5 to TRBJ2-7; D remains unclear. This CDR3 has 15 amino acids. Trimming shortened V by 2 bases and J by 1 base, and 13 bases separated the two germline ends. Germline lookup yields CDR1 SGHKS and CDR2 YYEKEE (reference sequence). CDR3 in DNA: TGTGCCAGCAGCTTCATAAGGGATTGGTCCTACGAGCAGTACTTC. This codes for CASSFIRDWSYEQYF.

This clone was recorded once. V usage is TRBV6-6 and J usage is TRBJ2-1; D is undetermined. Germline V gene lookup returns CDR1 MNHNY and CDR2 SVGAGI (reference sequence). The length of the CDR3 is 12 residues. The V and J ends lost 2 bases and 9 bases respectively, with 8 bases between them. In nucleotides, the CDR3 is TGTGCCAGCAGTTACAAAGGTCGTGAGCAGTTCTTC. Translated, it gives CASSYKGREQFF.

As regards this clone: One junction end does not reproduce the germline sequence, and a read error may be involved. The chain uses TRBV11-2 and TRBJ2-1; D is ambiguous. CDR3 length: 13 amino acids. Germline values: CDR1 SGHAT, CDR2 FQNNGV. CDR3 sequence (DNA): TGCGCCAGCAGCCAAGATTTTCATAATGAGCAGTTCTTC. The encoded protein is CASSQDFHNEQFF.

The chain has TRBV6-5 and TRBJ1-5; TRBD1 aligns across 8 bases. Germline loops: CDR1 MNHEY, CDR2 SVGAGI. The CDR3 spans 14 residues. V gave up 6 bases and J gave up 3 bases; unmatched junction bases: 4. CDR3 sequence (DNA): TGTGCCAGCAGAGGACAGGGTCTCAATCAGCCCCAGCATTTT. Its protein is CASRGQGLNQPQHF.

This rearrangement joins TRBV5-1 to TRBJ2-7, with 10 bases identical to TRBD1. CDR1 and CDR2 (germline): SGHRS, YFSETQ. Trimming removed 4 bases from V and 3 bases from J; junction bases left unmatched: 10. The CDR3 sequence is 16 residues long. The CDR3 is CASSPLGTGVHYEQYF. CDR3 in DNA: TGCGCCAGCAGCCCCCTTGGGACAGGGGTCCACTACGAGCAGTACTTC.

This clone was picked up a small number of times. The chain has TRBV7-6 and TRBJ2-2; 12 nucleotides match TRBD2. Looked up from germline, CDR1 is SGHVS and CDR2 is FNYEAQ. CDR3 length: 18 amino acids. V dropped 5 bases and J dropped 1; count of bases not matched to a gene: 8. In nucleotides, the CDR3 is TGTGCCAGCAGCCCCAGCCCTAGCGGGAGGGTGAACACCGGGGAGCTGTTTTTT. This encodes CASSPSPSGRVNTGELFF.

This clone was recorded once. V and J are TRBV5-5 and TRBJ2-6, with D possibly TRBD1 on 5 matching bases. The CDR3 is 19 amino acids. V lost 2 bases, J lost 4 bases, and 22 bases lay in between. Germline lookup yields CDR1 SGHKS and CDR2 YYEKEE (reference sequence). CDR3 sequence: CASSFREGAPYTGANVLTF. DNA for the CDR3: TGTGCCAGCAGCTTTCGAGAAGGGGCTCCCTACACCGGGGCCAACGTCCTGACTTTC.

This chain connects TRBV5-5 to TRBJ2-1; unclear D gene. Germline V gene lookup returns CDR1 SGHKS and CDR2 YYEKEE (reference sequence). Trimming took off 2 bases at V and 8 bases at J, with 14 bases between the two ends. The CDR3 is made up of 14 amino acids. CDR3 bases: TGTGCCAGCAGCTTAGGTCTAGTGTTCGATGAGCAGTTCTTC. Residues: CASSLGLVFDEQFF.

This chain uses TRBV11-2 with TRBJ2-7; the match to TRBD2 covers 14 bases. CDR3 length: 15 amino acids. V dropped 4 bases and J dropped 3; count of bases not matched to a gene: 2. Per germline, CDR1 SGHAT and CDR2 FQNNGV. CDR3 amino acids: CASSSGTSGSYEQYF. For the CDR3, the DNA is TGTGCCAGCAGCTCCGGGACTAGCGGGAGCTACGAGCAGTACTTC.

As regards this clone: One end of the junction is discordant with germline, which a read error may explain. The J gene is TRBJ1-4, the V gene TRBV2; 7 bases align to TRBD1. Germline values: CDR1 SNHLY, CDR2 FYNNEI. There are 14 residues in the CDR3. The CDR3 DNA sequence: TGTGCCAGCAGGGAAGACAGGGCTAATGAAAAACTGTTTTTT. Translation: CASREDRANEKLFF. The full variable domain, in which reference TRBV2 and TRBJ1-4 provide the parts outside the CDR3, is EPEVTQTPSHQVTQMGQEVILRCVPISNHLYFYWYRQILGQKVEFLVSFYNNEISEKSEIFDDQFSVERPDGSNFTLKIRSTKLEDSAMYFCASREDRANEKLFFGSGTQLSVL.

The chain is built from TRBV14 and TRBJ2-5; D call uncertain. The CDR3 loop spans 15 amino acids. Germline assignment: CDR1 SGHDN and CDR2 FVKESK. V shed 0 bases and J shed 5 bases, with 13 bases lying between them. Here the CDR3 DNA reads TGTGCCAGCAGCCAAGATGATGAGTGGTGGGAGACCCAGTACTTC. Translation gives CASSQDDEWWETQYF.

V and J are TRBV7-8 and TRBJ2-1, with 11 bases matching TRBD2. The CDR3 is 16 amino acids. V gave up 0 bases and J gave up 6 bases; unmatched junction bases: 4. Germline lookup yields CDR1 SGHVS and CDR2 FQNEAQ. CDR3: CASSLAGLAGGNEQFF. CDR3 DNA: TGTGCCAGCAGCTTAGCGGGCCTAGCGGGAGGCAATGAGCAGTTCTTC.

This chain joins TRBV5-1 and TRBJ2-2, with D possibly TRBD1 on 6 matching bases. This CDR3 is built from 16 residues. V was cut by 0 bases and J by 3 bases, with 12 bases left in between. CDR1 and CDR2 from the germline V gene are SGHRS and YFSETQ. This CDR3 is CASSLEGGRYTGELFF. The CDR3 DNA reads TGCGCCAGCAGCTTGGAAGGGGGAAGGTACACCGGGGAGCTGTTTTTT.

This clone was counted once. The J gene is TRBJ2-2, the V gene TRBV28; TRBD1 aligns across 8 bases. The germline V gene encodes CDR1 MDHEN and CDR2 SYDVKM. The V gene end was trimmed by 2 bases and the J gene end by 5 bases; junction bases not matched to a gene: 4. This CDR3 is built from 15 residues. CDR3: CASSLRTGPTGELFF. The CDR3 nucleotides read TGTGCCAGCAGTTTACGGACAGGGCCTACCGGGGAGCTGTTTTTT.

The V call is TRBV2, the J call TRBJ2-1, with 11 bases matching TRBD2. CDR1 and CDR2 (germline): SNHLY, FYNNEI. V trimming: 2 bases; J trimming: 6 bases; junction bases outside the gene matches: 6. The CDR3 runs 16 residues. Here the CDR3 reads CASSEFGLAGGNEQFF. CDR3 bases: TGTGCCAGCAGTGAATTTGGGCTAGCGGGAGGCAATGAGCAGTTCTTC.

The CDR3: CASSLVASTGPNTGELFF. Written as DNA, the CDR3 is TGTGCCAGCAGCTTAGTGGCATCGACAGGGCCCAACACCGGGGAGCTGTTTTTT. The rearrangement joins TRBV7-9 to TRBJ2-2; 7 positions match TRBD1. The CDR3 extends over 18 amino acids. V lost 1 base and J lost 2; bases outside the gene matches: 10. Per the germline V gene, CDR1 is SEHNR and CDR2 is FQNEAQ (reference sequence).

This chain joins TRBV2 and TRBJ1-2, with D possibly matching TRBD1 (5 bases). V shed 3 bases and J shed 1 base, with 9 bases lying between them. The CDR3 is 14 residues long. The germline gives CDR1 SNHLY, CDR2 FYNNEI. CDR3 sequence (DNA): TGTGCCAGCAGTGACACAGGAATTAACTATGGCTACACCTTC. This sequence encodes CASSDTGINYGYTF.

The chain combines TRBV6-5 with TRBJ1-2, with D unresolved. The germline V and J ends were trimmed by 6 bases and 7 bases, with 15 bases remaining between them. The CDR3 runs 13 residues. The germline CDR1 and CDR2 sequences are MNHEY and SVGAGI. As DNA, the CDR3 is TGTGCCAGCAGCTCGGGAGGAGTCCCTGGCTACACCTTC. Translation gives CASSSGGVPGYTF.

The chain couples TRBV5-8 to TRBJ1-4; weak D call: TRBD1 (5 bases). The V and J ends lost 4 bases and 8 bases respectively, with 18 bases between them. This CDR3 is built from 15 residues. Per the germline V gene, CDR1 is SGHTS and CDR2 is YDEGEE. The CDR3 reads CASSGGERFVEKLFF. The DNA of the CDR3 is TGTGCCAGCAGCGGAGGGGAACGGTTTGTAGAAAAACTGTTTTTT.

CDR3 loop: CASSLVGTGTYEQYF. In nucleotides, the CDR3 is TGTGCCAGCAGTTTAGTGGGGACTGGGACCTACGAGCAGTACTTC. This sequence joins TRBV27 and TRBJ2-5; TRBD2 might be the D (6 bases). The J call may be in error: the DNA end matches TRBJ2-7 better. The CDR3 runs to 15 residues. Looked up from germline, CDR1 is MNHEY and CDR2 is SMNVEV (reference sequence).

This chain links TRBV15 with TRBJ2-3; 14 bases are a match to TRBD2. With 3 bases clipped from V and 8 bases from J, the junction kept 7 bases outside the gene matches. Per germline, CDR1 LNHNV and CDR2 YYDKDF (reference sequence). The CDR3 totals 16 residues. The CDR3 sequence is CATSRGLAGDWSTQYF. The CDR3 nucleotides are TGTGCCACCAGCAGGGGACTAGCGGGAGACTGGAGTACGCAGTATTTT.

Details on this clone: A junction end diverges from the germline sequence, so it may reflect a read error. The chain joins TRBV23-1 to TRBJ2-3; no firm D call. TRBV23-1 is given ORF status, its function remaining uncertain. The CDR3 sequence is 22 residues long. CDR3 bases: TGCGCCAGCAGTCAATCGTCATCAATTTGGGGAAACGCGGAATCCGGCACATATACGCAGTATTTT. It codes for CASSQSSSIWGNAESGTYTQYF.

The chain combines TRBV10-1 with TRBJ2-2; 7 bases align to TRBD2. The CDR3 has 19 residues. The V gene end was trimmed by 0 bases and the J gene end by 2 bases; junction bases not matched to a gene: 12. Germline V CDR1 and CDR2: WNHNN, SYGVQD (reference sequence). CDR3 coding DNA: TGCGCCAGCAGTGAGTCGATCCAAGCGGCTAGCGGCAACACCGGGGAGCTGTTTTTT. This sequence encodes CASSESIQAASGNTGELFF.

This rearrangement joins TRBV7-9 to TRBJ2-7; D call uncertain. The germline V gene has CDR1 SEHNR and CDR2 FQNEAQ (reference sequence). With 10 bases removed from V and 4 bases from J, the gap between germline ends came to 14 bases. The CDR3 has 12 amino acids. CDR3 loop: CATALDSYEQYF. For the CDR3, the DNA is TGTGCCACCGCCTTGGATTCTTACGAGCAGTACTTC.

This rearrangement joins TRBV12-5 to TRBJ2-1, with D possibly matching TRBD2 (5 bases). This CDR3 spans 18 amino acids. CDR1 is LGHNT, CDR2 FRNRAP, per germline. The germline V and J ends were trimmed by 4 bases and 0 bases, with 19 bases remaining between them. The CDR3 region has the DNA TGTGCTAGTGGTTCTGCAATGGAAGGAGCGGTCTCCTACAATGAGCAGTTCTTC. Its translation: CASGSAMEGAVSYNEQFF.

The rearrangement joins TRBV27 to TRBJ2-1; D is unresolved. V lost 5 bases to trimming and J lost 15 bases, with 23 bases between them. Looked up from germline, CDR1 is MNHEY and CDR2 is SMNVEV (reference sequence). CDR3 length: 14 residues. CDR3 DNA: TGTGCCAGCAGTCTAAGAGGAGTACCCCCTCTTCCGTTCTTC. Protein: CASSLRGVPPLPFF.